The next 17 T cell receptor beta chains were all read from a single sample in a study of blood T cells in healthy people across ages. The authors ran a second PCR of 7 to 11 cycles using a sample-barcoded 5' primer and a J-beta primer mix. Each CDR3 protein is one row after TCRdb ran MiXCR on the 5' RACE reads. The sample yields roughly 1.5 million distinct CDR3 sequences, approximately 43% seen once. The sequencing input was blood. These receptors were obtained from a woman younger than 35 in good health.

The chain is built from TRBV29-1 and TRBJ2-5; D uncertain. Trimming removed 0 bases at V and 0 bases at J, with 11 bases between. Germline V gene lookup returns CDR1 SQVTM and CDR2 ANQGSEA. The CDR3 is 15 amino acids. CDR3 protein: CSVEDPGRYQETQYF. The CDR3 DNA reads as TGCAGCGTTGAAGATCCAGGCAGGTACCAAGAGACCCAGTACTTC.

Points on this clonotype: The junction departs from the called germline gene at one end, perhaps through a read error. This chain joins TRBV13 and TRBJ1-2; no clear D gene. The CDR3 loop spans 15 amino acids. The germline gives CDR1 PRHDT, CDR2 FYEKMQ (reference sequence). DNA of the CDR3: TGTACCAGCAGCGTAGGAAGGACGTTGGAATATGGCTACACCTTC. Amino acid sequence: CTSSVGRTLEYGYTF.

This clonotype showed up just a few times. The CDR3 loop reads CSAHPSPNTEAFF. The DNA for the CDR3 is TGCAGTGCTCATCCCAGTCCGAACACTGAAGCTTTCTTT. This chain connects TRBV20-1 to TRBJ1-1, with D hard to call. The CDR3 is 13 amino acids. The germline CDR1 and CDR2 sequences are DFQATT and SNEGSKA (reference sequence). The V and J ends lost 5 bases and 1 base respectively, with 11 bases between them.

V is TRBV29-1 and J is TRBJ1-2; D may be TRBD1 (6 bases). CDR1 is SQVTM and CDR2 is ANQGSEA in the germline V gene. The CDR3 has 14 residues. Between the trimmed V and J ends, which lost 4 bases and 1 base, there was a span of 13 bases. CDR3 DNA: TGCAGCGTTGGAAGGGACATAAGTAACTATGGCTACACCTTC. Translation gives CSVGRDISNYGYTF.

The chain recombines TRBV11-2 with TRBJ2-7; D perhaps matches TRBD2 (6 bases). CDR3 length equals 13 residues. Germline V CDR1 and CDR2: SGHAT, FQNNGV. Trimming took off 8 bases at V and 4 bases at J, with 15 bases between the two ends. As DNA, the CDR3 is TGTGCCAGCGCTTTCCGGGGGAGATACGAGCAGTACTTC. Translation gives CASAFRGRYEQYF.

This clonotype came up many times. In nucleotides, the CDR3 is TGCGCCAGCAGCCAGGATGGGGGTACGGCTAGCACAGATACGCAGTATTTT. Translation: CASSQDGGTASTDTQYF. V is TRBV4-3 and J is TRBJ2-3; the D gene could be TRBD1 or TRBD2 (5 bases each). CDR3 length: 17 residues. Trimming stripped 3 bases from V and 0 bases from J, with 16 bases between. Germline V CDR1 and CDR2: LGHNA, YSLEER.

This clonotype has just a few counts. With a much larger clone just one base away, this may be a read error. The V gene is TRBV11-2, the J gene TRBJ2-1, with 12 bases fitting TRBD1. TRBJ2-7 matches the DNA end more closely, so the J call is doubtful. This CDR3 has 15 residues. The germline V gene encodes CDR1 SGHAT and CDR2 FQNNGV. CDR3 in DNA: TGTGCCAGCAGCTTCGGGACAGGGGGCTACAATGAGCAGTACTTC. Translated: CASSFGTGGYNEQYF.

The gene calls are TRBV7-2 and TRBJ2-1, with 10 nucleotides matching TRBD2. The V and J ends lost 5 bases and 9 bases, in that order; junction bases with no gene match: 13. This CDR3 contains 16 residues. Looked up from germline, CDR1 is SGHTA and CDR2 is FQGNSA. The CDR3 reads CASSLGFTSGIGEQFF. The CDR3, as DNA: TGTGCCAGCAGCCTGGGATTTACTAGCGGGATCGGTGAGCAGTTCTTC.

The gene calls are TRBV21-1 and TRBJ2-5; the DNA was not used to check the table's D call, TRBD2. TRBV21-1 is noted as a pseudogene. This CDR3 is 13 amino acids long. The CDR3 DNA is TGTGCCAGCAGCAAAGAAGAGGGCTGTGAGCAGTACTTC. Translating it yields CASSKEEGCEQYF.

This clonotype was recorded a few times. This sequence joins TRBV28 and TRBJ2-7; no reliable D call. Germline CDR1 MDHEN, CDR2 SYDVKM. The CDR3 contains 11 residues. V was pared by 3 bases and J by 12 bases, with 12 bases between. Written as DNA, the CDR3 is TGTGCCAGCAGTTTTGGAACAAGTCCGTACTTC. Translating it yields CASSFGTSPYF.

This clonotype has only a few counts. V usage is TRBV4-2 and J usage is TRBJ2-1, with 8 bases that match TRBD2. The CDR3 extends over 16 amino acids. Germline CDR1 and CDR2: LGHNA and YNFKEQ. Germline trimming cut 1 base from V and 5 bases from J; bases unmatched to any gene: 7. CDR3 coding DNA: TGTGCCAGCAGCCAAGTCGAGCGGGGGCTGGACAATGAGCAGTTCTTC. Protein: CASSQVERGLDNEQFF.

The chain joins TRBV7-2 to TRBJ1-2; D not resolved. V dropped 3 bases and J dropped 6 bases, with 5 bases sitting between them. The germline V gene encodes CDR1 SGHTA and CDR2 FQGNSA. The CDR3 extends over 11 amino acids. The CDR3 coding sequence is TGTGCCAGCAGCTTTTGGGATGGCTACACCTTC. It is translated as CASSFWDGYTF. Variable domain in full (rest from reference TRBV7-2 and TRBJ1-2): GAGVSQSPSNKVTEKGKDVELRCDPISGHTALYWYRQSLGQGLEFLIYFQGNSAPDKSGLPSDRFSAERTGGSVSTLTIQRTQQEDSAVYLCASSFWDGYTFGSGTRLTVV.

This clonotype was detected a few times. The chain combines TRBV5-1 with TRBJ2-1; perhaps TRBD2 as D (5 bases). CDR3 length equals 17 residues. Germline V CDR1 and CDR2: SGHRS, YFSETQ. The V end was cut by 1 base, the J end by 4 bases, with 18 bases between. The CDR3 coding sequence is TGCGCCAGCAGCTTGAAATTCGCTCAAGGGAGATACAATGAGCAGTTCTTC. Residues: CASSLKFAQGRYNEQFF.

This chain links TRBV6-5 with TRBJ2-3; D is ambiguous. This CDR3 contains 15 residues. Germline CDR1 and CDR2: MNHEY and SVGAGI. Between the trimmed V and J ends, which lost 0 bases and 0 bases, there was a span of 7 bases. In DNA, the CDR3 is TGTGCCAGCAGTTACTCGATCCAAAGCACAGATACGCAGTATTTT. The encoded protein is CASSYSIQSTDTQYF.

This chain connects TRBV20-1 to TRBJ1-4, with D possibly TRBD1 on 6 matching bases. From germline, CDR1 is DFQATT and CDR2 SNEGSKA (reference sequence). Trimming removed 5 bases at V and 6 bases at J, with 16 bases between. The CDR3 is made up of 14 amino acids. Here the CDR3 reads CSASAWGHDEKLFF. In nucleotides, the CDR3 is TGCAGTGCTTCGGCTTGGGGGCACGATGAAAAACTGTTTTTT.

V and J are TRBV25-1 and TRBJ2-7, with D uncertain. The CDR3 is 15 residues long. V lost 2 bases, J lost 0 bases, and 11 bases lay in between. Germline V gives CDR1 MGHDK, CDR2 SYGVNS. For the CDR3, the DNA is TGTGCCAGCAGTGAAACCCGGACGGCCTCCTACGAGCAGTACTTC. Translated: CASSETRTASYEQYF.

This clonotype appeared a few times. The chain combines TRBV4-3 with TRBJ2-1; possibly TRBD1 for D (5 bases). V lost 0 bases and J lost 2, with 11 bases in between. There are 16 residues in the CDR3. Germline V lookup: CDR1 LGHNA, CDR2 YSLEER. The CDR3 DNA sequence: TGCGCCAGCAGCCAAGATCAGTGGGGCACCTACAATGAGCAGTTCTTC. Protein sequence: CASSQDQWGTYNEQFF.